A selection of T cell receptor beta chains follows, all from one sample in a study of beta chain features in type 1 diabetes. Clones were read by immunoSEQ multiplex PCR, and TCRdb kept only the in-frame ones, dropping some. The data contain more than 300,000 clones, 10% to 15% of them singletons. The sequencing sample was made of naive CD4+ T cells from blood. These TCRs come from a man younger than 35 in good health. CDR3s include the opening cysteine and the closing phenylalanine or tryptophan. The order of the fields is V gene, J gene, clone size, D gene, CDR3 protein, CDR3 DNA. D genes are given only for firm matches. Not all rows give a size; the values are once, few, many and, for expanded clones, a class.

V: TRBV29-1
J: TRBJ2-4
size: -
D: TRBD1
CDR3: CSVSGQGSPGVIQYF
DNA: TGCAGCGTTTCGGGACAGGGGTCGCCGGGGGTCATTCAGTACTTC

V: TRBV28
J: TRBJ1-4
size: -
D: -
CDR3: CASNTGVGYEKLFF
DNA: TGTGCCAGCAACACAGGTGTCGGATATGAAAAACTGTTTTTT

V: TRBV4-1
J: TRBJ2-7
size: -
D: -
CDR3: CASSPERAADEQYF
DNA: TGCGCCAGCAGCCCAGAGAGGGCTGCCGACGAGCAGTACTTC

V: TRBV4-2
J: TRBJ2-7
size: -
D: -
CDR3: CASSRIRETREQYF
DNA: TGTGCCAGCAGCCGCATCCGGGAGACGAGGGAGCAGTACTTC

V: TRBV7-9
J: TRBJ1-4
size: few
D: -
CDR3: CASRAGATNEKLFF
DNA: TGTGCCAGCAGAGCAGGGGCAACTAATGAAAAACTGTTTTTT

V: TRBV6-5
J: TRBJ1-2
size: -
D: -
CDR3: CASSYMQGNYGYTF
DNA: TGTGCCAGCAGTTACATGCAGGGCAACTATGGCTACACCTTC

V: TRBV11-2
J: TRBJ1-4
size: few
D: -
CDR3: CASSLAAGYGEKLFF
DNA: TGTGCCAGCAGCTTAGCCGCAGGGTACGGTGAAAAACTGTTTTTT

V: TRBV30
J: TRBJ1-2
size: few
D: -
CDR3: CACTREEGYTF
DNA: TGTGCCTGCACGCGGGAGGAAGGCTACACCTTC

V: TRBV28
J: TRBJ1-1
size: -
D: -
CDR3: CASSSPGTAEAFF
DNA: TGTGCCAGCAGTTCCCCAGGTACAGCTGAAGCTTTCTTT

V: TRBV9
J: TRBJ2-7
size: few
D: -
CDR3: CASSATGTESYEQYF
DNA: TGTGCCAGCAGCGCAACAGGGACGGAATCCTACGAGCAGTACTTC

V: TRBV7-3
J: TRBJ1-1
size: few
D: -
CDR3: CASSLSGTTIEAFF
DNA: TGTGCCAGCAGCTTGTCGGGGACTACCATAGAAGCTTTCTTT

V: TRBV5-4
J: TRBJ2-1
size: -
D: TRBD1
CDR3: CASGWKTGVLWNEQFF
DNA: TGTGCCAGCGGGTGGAAGACAGGGGTCCTCTGGAATGAGCAGTTCTTC

V: TRBV7-7
J: TRBJ2-1
size: -
D: -
CDR3: CASSPDTYNEQFF
DNA: TGTGCCAGCAGCCCCGACACTTACAATGAGCAGTTCTTC

V: TRBV4-3
J: TRBJ1-5
size: -
D: -
CDR3: CASSQDFSGGDQPQHF
DNA: TGCGCCAGCAGCCAAGATTTTTCTGGGGGGGATCAGCCCCAGCATTTT

V: TRBV7-9
J: TRBJ2-3
size: few
D: -
CDR3: CASSLAGAGTDTQYF
DNA: TGTGCCAGCAGCTTAGCGGGAGCCGGCACAGATACGCAGTATTTT

V: TRBV9
J: TRBJ2-1
size: few
D: TRBD2
CDR3: CASGIAGAYNEQFF
DNA: TGTGCCAGCGGCATAGCGGGAGCGTACAATGAGCAGTTCTTC

V: TRBV7-3
J: TRBJ2-2
size: few
D: -
CDR3: CASSLTRGGTGELFF
DNA: TGTGCCAGCAGCCTAACTCGTGGGGGGACCGGGGAGCTGTTTTTT

V: TRBV9
J: TRBJ2-3
size: -
D: TRBD1
CDR3: CASSETGGTQYF
DNA: TGTGCCAGCAGTGAGACAGGGGGCACGCAGTATTTT

V: TRBV9
J: TRBJ2-6
size: -
D: -
CDR3: CASSPQTEPVGANVLTF
DNA: TGTGCCAGCAGCCCCCAGACAGAACCTGTGGGGGCCAACGTCCTGACTTTC

V: TRBV6-5
J: TRBJ2-5
size: few
D: TRBD1
CDR3: CASQRQGQETQYF
DNA: TGTGCCAGCCAAAGACAGGGTCAAGAGACCCAGTACTTC

V: TRBV5-1
J: TRBJ1-4
size: -
D: TRBD1
CDR3: CASSLAPRGAGEKLFF
DNA: TGCGCCAGCAGCTTGGCCCCCAGGGGGGCCGGTGAAAAACTGTTTTTT

V: TRBV6-6
J: TRBJ2-3
size: -
D: TRBD1
CDR3: CASSYPMGQGTDTQYF
DNA: TGTGCCAGCAGTTACCCGATGGGACAGGGCACAGATACGCAGTATTTT